The T cell receptor (beta chain) under discussion was sequenced for a study of blood T cell repertoires in COVID-19. Study overall: Sources were T cells, B-cell-depleted T cells, or PBMCs; the material itself was cDNA or gDNA.

Data came from immunoSEQ multiplex PCR; TCRdb stores just in-frame clones and leaves some out. The sample lists some 260,000 clones; about 86% were seen once. This CDR3 has 17 amino acids. V shed 2 bases and J shed 6 bases, with 17 bases lying between them. The germline V gene has CDR1 MDHEN and CDR2 SYDVKM. The sequence was collected from a man between 25 and 39 years old with acute COVID-19. J is TRBJ1-6 and V is TRBV28; TRBD1 is a possible D gene (6 bases). Sequencing input: PBMCs or T cells enriched from blood (not recorded which). CDR3 bases: TGTGCCAGCAGTTTAGGGGGAGGGGGGACAATTAATTCACCCCTCCACTTT. This codes for CASSLGGGGTINSPLHF.